The source of this TCR beta chain is a study of blood T cell repertoires in COVID-19. Profiled with immunoSEQ multiplex PCR; TCRdb holds only in-frame clones, not every one. The sample lists roughly 190,000 clones; around 80% were seen once. Germline lookup yields CDR1 MDHEN and CDR2 SYDVKM. V lost 7 bases to trimming and J lost 6 bases, with 19 bases between them. CDR3 size: 15 residues. The clonotype comes from a human donor in a cohort sampled during active COVID-19. This chain joins TRBV28 and TRBJ2-1; a possible D gene is TRBD2 (5 bases). Sequenced sample: peripheral blood. Written as DNA, the CDR3 is TGTGCCAGCACAGTGGATCATAGCGCAATCAATGAGCAGTTCTTC. Protein product: CASTVDHSAINEQFF.